The 24 T cell receptor beta chains below were found in one sample sequenced in a study of PD-1 blockade in classical Hodgkin lymphoma (dated by TCRdb to between 2020 and 2021). Library method: the immunoSEQ multiplex PCR assay. TCRdb provides this immuneACCESS table in a form limited to in-frame rearrangements. Some clones are lacking; in checked studies, under half of them reflect an unresolved V gene, and why the rest are absent is not known. For this sample there are 70,000 to 85,000 clones; around 93% appear just once. More than 6.5% of the sample goes to the ten largest clones. Explained via the paper, the time point label denotes: cycle 1 day 1 (C1D1), immediately before nivolumab initiation. Every trial patient had relapsed after autologous stem cell transplantation, and cohorts A, B and C differed in prior brentuximab vedotin exposure. The sample was peripheral blood mononuclear cells (PBMCs), taken at baseline. These receptor sequences come from a human donor with classical Hodgkin lymphoma.

V gene TRBV21-1 combines with J gene TRBJ2-7; no check of the table's D call, TRBD1, against the DNA was made. TRBV21-1 is shown as a pseudogene. CDR3 length: 16 amino acids. CDR3 sequence reads: CASSRKDRANSYEQYF. For the CDR3, the DNA is TGTGCCAGCAGCAGAAAGGACAGGGCCAACTCCTACGAGCAGTACTTC.

CDR3 sequence: CASSRYGTSGGALYNEQFF. CDR3 coding DNA: TGTGCCAGCAGCCGATACGGGACTAGCGGGGGGGCACTTTACAATGAGCAGTTCTTC. This chain uses TRBV5-6 with TRBJ2-1; TRBD2 agrees at 16 bases. The length of the CDR3 is 19 residues. CDR1 is SGHDT, CDR2 YYEEEE, per germline. V shed 4 bases, J shed 4 bases, and the junction held 11 bases outside the gene matches.

Regarding this clone: The same CDR3 can be traced to other DNA sequences in this sample. The chain recombines TRBV6-5 with TRBJ2-3; unclear D gene. Germline CDR1 MNHEY, CDR2 SVGAGI. V dropped 0 bases and J dropped 1 base, with 2 bases sitting between them. CDR3 length: 13 residues. The CDR3 DNA sequence: TGTGCCAGCAGTTACTCAGGCACAGATACGCAGTATTTT. Protein sequence: CASSYSGTDTQYF.

The gene calls are TRBV5-1 and TRBJ2-1; 12 nucleotides agree with TRBD2. This CDR3 has 15 amino acids. Trimming removed 3 bases from V and 6 bases from J; junction bases left unmatched: 4. The germline V gene has CDR1 SGHRS and CDR2 YFSETQ. CDR3 residues: CASSWLAGGLNEQFF. DNA of the CDR3: TGCGCCAGCAGCTGGCTAGCGGGGGGGCTCAATGAGCAGTTCTTC.

The chain carries TRBV6-5 and TRBJ1-5; possible D gene TRBD1, 6 bases. V lost 6 bases and J lost 3, with 15 bases in between. This CDR3 has 15 amino acids. Germline-derived CDR1 and CDR2 are MNHEY and SVGAGI. The CDR3 sequence: CASSNRDGTNQPQHF. The CDR3 region has the DNA TGTGCCAGCAGCAACAGGGACGGAACCAATCAGCCCCAGCATTTT.

The V and J genes are TRBV7-9 and TRBJ1-1; possibly TRBD1 for D (5 bases). The CDR3 contains 15 residues. The V and J ends lost 3 bases and 1 base respectively, with 12 bases between them. Germline CDR1 SEHNR, CDR2 FQNEAQ (reference sequence). CDR3 sequence (DNA): TGTGCCAGCAGCTTTATAAACGGACAGAACACTGAAGCTTTCTTT. Its translation is CASSFINGQNTEAFF.

The chain is built from TRBV15 and TRBJ2-5; 9 bases line up with TRBD1. The CDR3 has 15 amino acids. V trimming: 1 base; J trimming: 5 bases; junction bases outside the gene matches: 5. The germline V gene has CDR1 LNHNV and CDR2 YYDKDF (reference sequence). CDR3 sequence: CATSRGRDRDETQYF. Here the CDR3 DNA reads TGTGCCACCAGCAGAGGGAGGGACAGGGATGAGACCCAGTACTTC.

The chain couples TRBV5-1 to TRBJ2-1, with TRBD1 matching over 7 bases. CDR1 is SGHRS, CDR2 YFSETQ, per germline. V was clipped by 6 bases and J by 5 bases; unmatched bases: 8. This CDR3 is 14 amino acids long. In DNA, the CDR3 is TGCGCCAGCACCACCGACAGGGACCACAATGAGCAGTTCTTC. Its protein product is CASTTDRDHNEQFF.

V is TRBV6-6 and J is TRBJ2-5, with TRBD2 identical over 10 bases. This CDR3 spans 13 amino acids. The germline CDR1 and CDR2 sequences are MNHNY and SVGAGI (reference sequence). The V segment lost 4 bases and the J segment 5 bases; nucleotides outside the gene matches: 1. CDR3 amino acids: CASSSSGSETQYF. The CDR3 bases are TGTGCCAGCAGTTCTAGCGGGAGCGAGACCCAGTACTTC.

CDR3 nucleotides: TGTGCCAGCAGCATGCAGAACTATTTCACAGAGACCCAGTACTTC. Protein: CASSMQNYFTETQYF. The chain joins TRBV7-8 to TRBJ2-5; D remains ambiguous. The CDR3 is 15 amino acids. V lost 5 bases, J lost 4 bases, and 17 bases lay in between. Germline lookup yields CDR1 SGHVS and CDR2 FQNEAQ.

This clone showed up just once. The chain combines TRBV9 with TRBJ2-7, with TRBD1 identical over 8 bases. Germline lookup yields CDR1 SGDLS and CDR2 YYNGEE. CDR3 length equals 14 residues. V was clipped by 3 bases and J by 5 bases; unmatched bases: 7. CDR3 region: CASSGGTGTHEQYF. The CDR3 coding sequence is TGTGCCAGCAGCGGCGGGACAGGTACCCACGAGCAGTACTTC.

The chain recombines TRBV30 with TRBJ2-1; a possible D gene is TRBD1 (5 bases). The V end was cut by 4 bases, the J end by 4 bases, with 11 bases between. The germline V gene has CDR1 GTSNPN and CDR2 SVGIG (reference sequence). CDR3 length: 13 residues. The CDR3 loop is CAWKGIFYNEQFF. CDR3 bases: TGTGCCTGGAAGGGGATTTTTTACAATGAGCAGTTCTTC.

By its share, this clone is medium-sized (0.01 to 0.1%). V usage is TRBV5-5 and J usage is TRBJ1-5; perhaps TRBD1 as D (6 bases). The germline V and J ends were trimmed by 0 bases and 2 bases, with 15 bases remaining between them. The CDR3 covers 17 residues. Germline loops: CDR1 SGHKS, CDR2 YYEKEE (reference sequence). CDR3 residues: CASSLGPENRGNQPQHF. The CDR3 DNA sequence: TGTGCCAGCAGCTTGGGACCAGAAAACAGGGGCAATCAGCCCCAGCATTTT.

The chain combines TRBV11-2 with TRBJ2-1, with D maybe TRBD1 (5 bases). The CDR3 has 14 residues. Germline V gene lookup returns CDR1 SGHAT and CDR2 FQNNGV. V gave up 4 bases and J gave up 8 bases, with 15 bases separating them. In DNA, the CDR3 is TGTGCCAGCAGCTCCCTAAGGGGTAGCTATGAGCAGTTCTTC. Amino acids: CASSSLRGSYEQFF.

The chain combines TRBV5-4 with TRBJ2-5, with D uncertain. The V end lost 0 bases, the J end lost 5 bases, and 8 bases lay between the germline ends. The germline V gene encodes CDR1 SGHNT and CDR2 YYREEE (reference sequence). This CDR3 has 13 amino acids. In DNA form, the CDR3 reads TGTGCCAGCAGCTTGGCGAGCGAGGAGACCCAGTACTTC. Amino acids: CASSLASEETQYF.

The V gene is TRBV19, the J gene TRBJ2-1, with D unclear. Trimming shortened V by 1 base and J by 8 bases, and 12 bases separated the two germline ends. The CDR3 contains 14 residues. Per germline, CDR1 LNHDA and CDR2 SQIVND (reference sequence). CDR3 in amino acids: CASSIVPESDEQFF. As DNA, the CDR3 is TGTGCCAGTAGTATAGTACCGGAGAGTGATGAGCAGTTCTTC.

This clone appeared once. The chain carries TRBV6-6 and TRBJ1-1, with D unclear. CDR1 is MNHNY, CDR2 SVGAGI, per germline (reference sequence). Deletions cut 5 bases from V and 5 bases from J, with 9 bases between. The CDR3 spans 12 residues. The CDR3 DNA sequence: TGTGCCAGCAGTCCTGGGGTAACTGAAGCTTTCTTT. Translated: CASSPGVTEAFF.

This chain joins TRBV11-2 and TRBJ2-1; maybe TRBD1 (6 bases). The CDR3 is 12 amino acids. Germline V CDR1 and CDR2: SGHAT, FQNNGV. V gave up 5 bases and J gave up 13 bases, with 15 bases separating them. The CDR3 sequence is CASSQARGHQFF. Here the CDR3 DNA reads TGTGCCAGCAGCCAGGCCCGGGGACATCAGTTCTTC.

The genes are TRBV15 and TRBJ2-1, with 7 bases lining up with TRBD1. The CDR3 extends over 15 amino acids. V gave up 3 bases and J gave up 3 bases; unmatched junction bases: 5. In germline, CDR1 is LNHNV, CDR2 YYDKDF (reference sequence). CDR3 loop: CATSRERDSYNEQFF. CDR3 bases: TGTGCCACCAGCAGGGAACGGGACAGCTACAATGAGCAGTTCTTC.

As DNA, the CDR3 is TGCGCCAGCAGCCAAGACACGGGAGTGCTTTACAATGAGCAGTTCTTC. It is translated as CASSQDTGVLYNEQFF. The chain carries TRBV4-1 and TRBJ2-1; tentatively, D is TRBD2 (6 bases). From germline, CDR1 is MGHRA and CDR2 YSYEKL. V was clipped by 0 bases and J by 4 bases, with 13 bases between them. This CDR3 region has 16 residues.

The chain has TRBV6-4 and TRBJ1-6; no definite D call. Trimming removed 6 bases from V and 7 bases from J, with 13 bases in between. Looked up from germline, CDR1 is MRHNA and CDR2 is SNTAGT. This CDR3 comprises 14 residues. This CDR3 reads CASSQEVDNSPLHF. CDR3 sequence (DNA): TGTGCCAGCAGCCAGGAGGTGGACAATTCACCCCTCCACTTT.

This clone came up once. V and J are TRBV18 and TRBJ2-5, with TRBD2 matching 14 bases. V shed 6 bases and J 4 bases; nucleotides not matched to a gene: 4. The CDR3 spans 15 residues. Germline V CDR1 and CDR2: KGHSH, LQKENI. This CDR3 reads CASSGTSGSRETQYF. CDR3 coding DNA: TGTGCCAGCTCTGGGACTAGCGGGAGCCGAGAGACCCAGTACTTC. The variable domain in full, completed from reference TRBV18 and TRBJ2-5, reads NAGVMQNPRHLVRRRGQEARLRCSPMKGHSHVYWYRQLPEEGLKFMVYLQKENIIDESGMPKERFSAEFPKEGPSILRIQQVVRGDSAAYFCASSGTSGSRETQYFGPGTRLLVL.

CDR3 sequence: CASSGGRVEIGIYEQYF. In DNA form, the CDR3 reads TGTGCCAGCAGCGGGGGACGGGTGGAGATTGGTATCTACGAGCAGTACTTC. The chain combines TRBV21-1 with TRBJ2-7. TRBV21-1 represents a pseudogene. The CDR3 runs 17 residues.

The rearrangement joins TRBV28 to TRBJ1-1, with 10 bases lining up with TRBD1. This CDR3 contains 18 residues. The V segment lost 4 bases and the J segment 0 bases; nucleotides outside the gene matches: 11. Germline values: CDR1 MDHEN, CDR2 SYDVKM. The CDR3 is CASSSISGQGIMNTEAFF. In DNA, the CDR3 is TGTGCCAGCAGTTCGATCTCGGGACAGGGGATTATGAACACTGAAGCTTTCTTT.